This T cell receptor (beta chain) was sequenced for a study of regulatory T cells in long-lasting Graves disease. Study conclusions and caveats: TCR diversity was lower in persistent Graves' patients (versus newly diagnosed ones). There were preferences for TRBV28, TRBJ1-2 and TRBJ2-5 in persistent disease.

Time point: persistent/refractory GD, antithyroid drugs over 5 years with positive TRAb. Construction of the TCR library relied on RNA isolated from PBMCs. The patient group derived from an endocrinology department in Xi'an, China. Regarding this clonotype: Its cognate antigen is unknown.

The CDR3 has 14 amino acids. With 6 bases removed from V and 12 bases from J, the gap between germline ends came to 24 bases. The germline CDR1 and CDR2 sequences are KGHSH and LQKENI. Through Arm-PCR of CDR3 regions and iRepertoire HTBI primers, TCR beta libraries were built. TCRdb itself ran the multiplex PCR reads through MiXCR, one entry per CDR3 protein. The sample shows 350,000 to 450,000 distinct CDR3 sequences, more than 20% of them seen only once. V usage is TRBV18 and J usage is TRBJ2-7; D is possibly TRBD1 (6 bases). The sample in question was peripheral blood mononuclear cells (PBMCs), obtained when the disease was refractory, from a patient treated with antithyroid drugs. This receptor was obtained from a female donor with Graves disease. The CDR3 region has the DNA TGTGCCAGCTCCCCAGAGGGGACATCCGGCGACCTGTACTTC. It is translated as CASSPEGTSGDLYF.